This is a list of T cell receptor beta chains from one sample in a study of PD-L1 blockade in urothelial cancer. Assay: immunoSEQ multiplex PCR; the TCRdb copy retains only in-frame clones and omits some. The table has more than 40,000 clones, 88% seen once. The material sequenced was PBMCs, taken around atezolizumab (anti-PD-L1) treatment. These receptors came from a woman aged 60-75 years with urothelial cancer. Each CDR3 is given with its conserved first and last residue. D genes are given only for firm matches. Expanded clones are given a class, and other clones once, few, many or no size at all.

D	size	V	J	DNA	CDR3
TRBD1	-	TRBV4-3	TRBJ2-3	TGCGCCAGCAGCCAGGGTTGGACAGGGACAGATACGCAGTATTTT	CASSQGWTGTDTQYF
TRBD2	-	TRBV7-6	TRBJ2-7	TGTGCCAGCAGCTTAGTCTTGGCCAGCGGGAGTTCCGAGCAGTACTTC	CASSLVLASGSSEQYF
TRBD2	-	TRBV7-9	TRBJ2-1	TGTGCCAGCAGCTTCTCCTCAGCGGGAGTAACTGAGCAGTTCTTC	CASSFSSAGVTEQFF
-	-	TRBV4-1	TRBJ2-7	TGCGCCAGCAGCCGAGAAGGGGGTCGGTACGAGCAGTACTTC	CASSREGGRYEQYF
-	-	TRBV2	TRBJ1-5	TGTGCCAGCAGGCCCGACAGTAGCAATCAGCCCCAGCATTTT	CASRPDSSNQPQHF
TRBD2	-	TRBV11-2	TRBJ2-1	TGTGCCAGCTTCGGGTGGACGGGAGGTTACAATGAGCAGTTCTTC	CASFGWTGGYNEQFF
-	once	TRBV10-1	TRBJ1-5	TGCGCCAGCAGTGAGGACGGAGATCAGCCCCAGCATTTT	CASSEDGDQPQHF
TRBD2	-	TRBV6-6	TRBJ2-2	TGTGCCAGCAGACTAGCGGGGGGTTACACCGGGGAGCTGTTTTTT	CASRLAGGYTGELFF
TRBD1	-	TRBV5-6	TRBJ2-2	TGTGCCAGCAGCTTGCACCATCTGGACAGGGGCACCGGGGAGCTGTTTTTT	CASSLHHLDRGTGELFF
-	-	TRBV7-9	TRBJ1-1	TGTGCCAGCAGCTTAGTGTCAGGGAACACTGAAGCTTTCTTT	CASSLVSGNTEAFF
TRBD1	-	TRBV2	TRBJ1-5	TGTGCCAGCAGTGAAGAACGGTCCAGGGGGCTACGGCAGCCCCAGCATTTT	CASSEERSRGLRQPQHF
TRBD2	-	TRBV29-1	TRBJ2-2	TGCAGCGCAGGCGGGGGGGCCGAGGAGCTGTTTTTT	CSAGGGAEELFF
-	-	TRBV12-5	TRBJ2-1	TGTGCTAGTGGTTTCGGACAGTCCCCGAGCTCCTACAATGAGCAGTTCTTC	CASGFGQSPSSYNEQFF
-	once	TRBV7-8	TRBJ2-7	TGTGCCAGCAGCCTCCGACAGTCCTACGAGCAGTACTTC	CASSLRQSYEQYF
-	-	TRBV7-8	TRBJ1-5	TGTGCCAGCAGCTTCCACAGGGCTGATAGCAATCAGCCCCAGCATTTT	CASSFHRADSNQPQHF